The sequence of this T cell receptor (beta chain) was determined in a study of blood T cell repertoires in COVID-19. Study summary: Both acute and convalescent COVID-19 samples were obtained from the United States, Italy and Spain. T cells, B-cell-depleted T cells, or PBMCs supplied cDNA or gDNA.

In the authors' methods: Amplification of reference gene primers was used by the study to estimate nucleated cell counts. Assay used: immunoSEQ multiplex PCR; TCRdb lists only in-frame clones, some missing. D and trimming were read from the DNA, whereas the V and J calls and clone size are those reported in that table. There are 140,000 or so clones in the sample; more than 70% occur only once, and around 1.5% lies in the top ten. The clonotype was recovered from a human donor in a cohort sampled during active COVID-19. Specimen: peripheral blood.

CDR3 sequence reads: CASSLFHRPGLAGHPPYNEQFF. The CDR3 region has the DNA TGTGCCAGCAGCTTATTCCATCGACCGGGACTAGCGGGCCACCCGCCCTACAATGAGCAGTTCTTC. The J gene is TRBJ2-1, the V gene TRBV7-8, with 12 bases lining up with TRBD2. Per germline, CDR1 SGHVS and CDR2 FQNEAQ. J was trimmed by 2 bases and V by 2 bases; bases with no gene match: 19. The CDR3 has 22 amino acids.